Sequencing of this TCR beta chain was carried out in a study of cytomegalovirus exposure and HLA in healthy donors. This CDR3 region has 15 residues. CDR1 is SGHVS, CDR2 FNYEAQ, per germline. V was clipped by 5 bases and J by 1 base, with 14 bases between them. In the PCR, 60 Vbeta and 13 Jbeta primers were used. Profiled with immunoSEQ multiplex PCR; TCRdb holds only in-frame clones, not every one. The table includes under 150,000 clones, approximately 78% detected once. This receptor was taken from a woman aged 40 to 50 in good health and CMV-seropositive. Sequences were obtained from PBMCs. This chain uses TRBV7-6 with TRBJ2-5, with a tentative D call TRBD1 (6 bases). CDR3 DNA: TGTGCCAGCAGCCTCCCCTGGACAGTCCAAGAGACCCAGTACTTC. As protein: CASSLPWTVQETQYF.